The 19 T cell receptor beta chains given below trace back to one sample, sequenced in a study of blood T cells in healthy people across ages (dated by TCRdb to between 2015 and 2016). The protocol used for the library was 5' RACE. Sequencing used an Illumina HiSeq 2500. A second PCR of roughly 7 to 11 cycles was performed with a sample-barcoded 5' primer and a J-beta primer mix. The public reads were reanalyzed by TCRdb: fastp trimming at Q25, MiXCR alignment, in-frame beta chains only. Every CDR3 protein is listed once, alongside the most common genes and DNA of its rows. For this sample the table gives 1.5 million to 2 million distinct CDR3 sequences, of which about 35% were detected only once. Jointly, the top ten make up around 10% of the sample. Sequenced material: blood. The receptors were gathered from a woman aged 25 to 39 in good health.

The chain employs TRBV20-1 and TRBJ2-7, with TRBD1 matching over 10 bases. The CDR3 loop spans 18 amino acids. The V segment lost 6 bases and the J segment 2 bases; nucleotides outside the gene matches: 19. Germline CDR1 and CDR2: DFQATT and SNEGSKA (reference sequence). The CDR3 DNA follows: TGCAGTGCGATCGGACAGGGGGGAAGAGGACGGAAACCCTACGAGCAGTACTTC. Encoded protein: CSAIGQGGRGRKPYEQYF.

This clonotype was picked up one time. The chain joins TRBV5-1 to TRBJ2-5; 7 positions agree with TRBD1. The end of the DNA is better explained by TRBJ2-7, so the J call may be wrong. This CDR3 spans 12 amino acids. Germline CDR1 SGHRS, CDR2 YFSETQ. CDR3 DNA sequence: TGCGCCAGCAACACACAGGGGCACGAGCAGTACTTC. It codes for CASNTQGHEQYF.

V usage is TRBV28 and J usage is TRBJ1-5; a weak D match, TRBD1 (6 bases). V lost 7 bases, J lost 5 bases, and 18 bases lay in between. Germline V gene data show CDR1 as MDHEN and CDR2 as SYDVKM. CDR3 length equals 15 residues. The CDR3 reads CASTESRGSDQPQHF. The CDR3 DNA is TGTGCCAGCACCGAATCAAGGGGGTCCGATCAGCCCCAGCATTTT.

This clonotype was seen more than once but under ten times. The CDR3 sequence: CASRGGFGYEQYF. CDR3 DNA sequence: TGTGCCAGCAGGGGAGGGTTTGGATACGAGCAGTACTTC. V and J are TRBV6-1 and TRBJ2-7; TRBD2 aligns across 7 bases. This CDR3 comprises 13 residues. With V trimmed by 6 bases and J by 4 bases, 6 bases remained unmatched. Germline CDR1 reads MNHNS; CDR2 reads SASEGT.

J is TRBJ1-2 and V is TRBV29-1; D gene unclear. The germline CDR1 and CDR2 sequences are SQVTM and ANQGSEA. CDR3 length: 12 amino acids. The germline V and J ends were trimmed by 5 bases and 8 bases, with 15 bases remaining between them. The CDR3 reads CSVLGSARGYTF. CDR3 DNA: TGCAGCGTTTTAGGGTCGGCGAGAGGCTACACCTTC.

Only a few counts were recorded for this clonotype. The chain employs TRBV9 and TRBJ2-5, with 7 nucleotides matching TRBD2. V lost 3 bases, J lost 5 bases, and 10 bases stayed unmatched. In germline, CDR1 is SGDLS, CDR2 YYNGEE. The CDR3 is 15 amino acids. The CDR3 DNA reads TGTGCCAGCAGCGAGTGGGAGGGCTCAGGGGAGACCCAGTACTTC. It is translated as CASSEWEGSGETQYF.

This sequence joins TRBV20-1 and TRBJ2-7; 11 bases fit TRBD2. The length of the CDR3 is 18 residues. V lost 0 bases to trimming and J lost 2 bases; unmatched junction nucleotides: 12. CDR1 and CDR2 from the germline V gene are DFQATT and SNEGSKA (reference sequence). This chain's CDR3 is CSARDPFTTSGRTYEQYF. CDR3 nucleotide sequence: TGCAGTGCTAGAGATCCATTCACTACTAGCGGGAGAACCTACGAGCAGTACTTC.

This clonotype was counted ten times or more. The J gene is TRBJ2-7, the V gene TRBV28; TRBD2 matches at 8 bases. From germline, CDR1 is MDHEN and CDR2 SYDVKM. The CDR3 consists of 12 residues. V was clipped by 10 bases and J by 3 bases; unmatched bases: 5. CDR3 loop: CAISGANYEQYF. CDR3 in DNA: TGTGCCATTAGCGGGGCTAACTACGAGCAGTACTTC.

This clonotype has a handful of counts. This chain uses TRBV7-2 with TRBJ2-3; 9 bases line up with TRBD2. The V and J ends lost 2 bases and 2 bases, in that order; junction bases with no gene match: 14. CDR1 is SGHTA, CDR2 FQGNSA, per germline. The CDR3 is made up of 19 amino acids. DNA of the CDR3: TGTGCCAGCAGCTTACATGATAGCGGGGGCCACGAACCCACAGATACGCAGTATTTT. It is translated as CASSLHDSGGHEPTDTQYF.

This clonotype was observed a handful of times. The chain joins TRBV6-1 to TRBJ1-5; D remains unclear. Germline loops: CDR1 MNHNS, CDR2 SASEGT. The CDR3 is made up of 13 amino acids. V dropped 7 bases and J dropped 4 bases, with 11 bases sitting between them. CDR3 sequence (DNA): TGTGCCAGCATCGGTTTGGGGAATCAGCCCCAGCATTTT. Its translation is CASIGLGNQPQHF.

Points on this clonotype: This may stem from a read error, because a much larger clone lies one nucleotide away. The chain has TRBV9 and TRBJ2-5; unclear D gene. With the DNA end fitting TRBJ2-7 better, the J assignment may be wrong. CDR3 length: 13 residues. Germline-derived CDR1 and CDR2 are SGDLS and YYNGEE. The CDR3 DNA reads TGTGCCAGCAGCGTAGGTCCCATGGACGAGCAGTACTTC. This encodes CASSVGPMDEQYF.

To note about this clonotype: It is likely a read error, because the conserved phenylalanine at the end of the CDR3 is missing. V and J are TRBV6-6 and TRBJ1-5; weak D call: TRBD1 (6 bases). V lost 7 bases and J lost 4, with 17 bases in between. The germline V gene encodes CDR1 MNHNY and CDR2 SVGAGI (reference sequence). The CDR3 is 15 residues long. The CDR3 coding sequence is TGTGCCAGCAACCCGGCGGACAGCCTTAATCAGCCCCAGCATTTG. It specifies CASNPADSLNQPQHL.

This clonotype was counted a few times. The chain links TRBV5-1 to TRBJ2-1; 8 bases fit TRBD1. CDR1 SGHRS and CDR2 YFSETQ come from the germline V gene. J was trimmed by 0 bases and V by 1 base; bases with no gene match: 6. The CDR3 loop spans 17 amino acids. CDR3: CASSLSTGDSSYNEQFF. In nucleotides, the CDR3 is TGCGCCAGCAGCTTGTCGACAGGGGATAGCTCCTACAATGAGCAGTTCTTC.

The genes are TRBV20-1 and TRBJ2-1; 7 bases align to TRBD2. V shed 0 bases and J 0 bases; nucleotides not matched to a gene: 11. CDR3 length: 18 residues. CDR1 and CDR2 from the germline V gene are DFQATT and SNEGSKA (reference sequence). The CDR3 DNA reads as TGCAGTGCTAGAGATTCCAGCGGACTAGGCAGCTCCTACAATGAGCAGTTCTTC. Translated, it gives CSARDSSGLGSSYNEQFF.

This clonotype has a handful of counts. This chain links TRBV20-1 with TRBJ2-5; 12 bases match TRBD2. The CDR3 spans 15 residues. V shed 1 base and J 2 bases; nucleotides not matched to a gene: 2. CDR1 and CDR2 from the germline V gene are DFQATT and SNEGSKA (reference sequence). The CDR3 bases are TGCAGTGCTAGAGGGACTAGCGGGGCACAAGAGACCCAGTACTTC. Its translation is CSARGTSGAQETQYF.

The J gene is TRBJ2-5, the V gene TRBV3-1; D is unresolved. This CDR3 spans 14 amino acids. In germline, CDR1 is LGHDT, CDR2 YNNKEL (reference sequence). Trimming left V 0 bases short and J 4 bases short, with 9 bases between. The CDR3 coding sequence is TGTGCCAGCAGCCAAGATAATAGCCTAGAGACCCAGTACTTC. Its protein product is CASSQDNSLETQYF.

The chain links TRBV29-1 to TRBJ1-2; D gene uncertain. The CDR3 totals 12 residues. The germline gives CDR1 SQVTM, CDR2 ANQGSEA. Trimming stripped 5 bases from V and 4 bases from J, with 11 bases between. CDR3 region: CSVTHPSYGYTF. The CDR3 region has the DNA TGCAGCGTTACGCACCCGAGCTATGGCTACACCTTC.

The chain has TRBV10-3 and TRBJ2-5, with 9 bases aligning to TRBD2. CDR3 size: 15 residues. In germline, CDR1 is ENHRY, CDR2 SYGVKD. V lost 3 bases, J lost 5 bases, and 7 bases stayed unmatched. Here the CDR3 reads CAISEGSGGRETQYF. CDR3 coding DNA: TGTGCCATCAGTGAAGGTAGCGGGGGTCGGGAGACCCAGTACTTC.

A few counts support this clonotype. The chain is built from TRBV5-1 and TRBJ1-4; D gene unclear. The CDR3 contains 14 residues. The V gene lost 4 bases and the J gene lost 5 bases, with 12 bases spanning the gap. Germline V lookup: CDR1 SGHRS, CDR2 YFSETQ. The DNA for the CDR3 is TGCGCCAGCAGCCCTGAATCAAAGAATGAAAAACTGTTTTTT. It yields the protein CASSPESKNEKLFF.